Shown below are 19 T cell receptor beta chains from a single sample sequenced in a study of cytomegalovirus exposure and HLA in healthy donors. The table came from immunoSEQ multiplex PCR; TCRdb's copy has only in-frame clones and leaves some out. This table holds under 100,000 clones, approximately 96% found once. Sequenced sample: PBMCs. These receptors were taken from a woman under 30 in good health and CMV-seronegative.

This clone was counted a single time. V and J are TRBV6-4 and TRBJ2-1, with 8 positions matching TRBD1. J was trimmed by 5 bases and V by 5 bases; bases with no gene match: 2. The CDR3 consists of 13 residues. Germline loops: CDR1 MRHNA, CDR2 SNTAGT. CDR3 amino acids: CASSTDRDNEQFF. In nucleotides, the CDR3 is TGTGCCAGCAGTACGGACAGGGACAATGAGCAGTTCTTC.

V gene TRBV4-1 combines with J gene TRBJ1-1, with 11 bases that match TRBD1. The V segment lost 2 bases and the J segment 4 bases; nucleotides outside the gene matches: 3. The CDR3 loop spans 15 amino acids. Germline values: CDR1 MGHRA, CDR2 YSYEKL. CDR3 nucleotides: TGCGCCAGCAGCCAAAGGGGACAGGGGGTCACTGAAGCTTTCTTT. Protein sequence: CASSQRGQGVTEAFF.

The V call is TRBV5-6, the J call TRBJ1-3, with 7 bases aligning to TRBD1. This CDR3 is 14 amino acids long. The germline V gene has CDR1 SGHDT and CDR2 YYEEEE. Unmatched junction bases numbered 5, after V lost 4 bases and J lost 4 bases. CDR3 protein: CASSTPGQGNTIYF. The CDR3 nucleotides are TGTGCCAGCAGCACACCGGGACAGGGAAACACCATATATTTT.

The rearrangement joins TRBV6-4 to TRBJ1-2, with D unresolved. The germline gives CDR1 MRHNA, CDR2 SNTAGT. Trimming cost V 0 bases and J 0 bases, with 14 bases left between them. This CDR3 spans 17 amino acids. The CDR3 DNA reads TGTGCCAGCAGTGACTCGATGTCAGGTTACCCTAACTATGGCTACACCTTC. This codes for CASSDSMSGYPNYGYTF.

The V gene is TRBV5-1, the J gene TRBJ2-1, with 8 bases lining up with TRBD2. Trimming cost V 4 bases and J 5 bases; bases outside gene matches: 2. This CDR3 has 13 residues. From germline, CDR1 is SGHRS and CDR2 YFSETQ. The CDR3 coding sequence is TGCGCCAGCAGCCAGCGGGAGCACAATGAGCAGTTCTTC. It encodes CASSQREHNEQFF.

The chain is built from TRBV5-4 and TRBJ2-5, with D perhaps matching TRBD2 (6 bases). The CDR3 consists of 15 residues. Trimming stripped 0 bases from V and 2 bases from J, with 11 bases between. Germline V gene sequence: CDR1 SGHNT, CDR2 YYREEE (reference sequence). The CDR3 DNA reads TGTGCCAGCAGCTTGGGTCGGGACTTTCAAGAGACCCAGTACTTC. Encoded protein: CASSLGRDFQETQYF.

The V call is TRBV6-5, the J call TRBJ2-3; D is perhaps TRBD1 (6 bases). The CDR3 consists of 12 residues. V was clipped by 9 bases and J by 7 bases, with 14 bases between them. CDR1 and CDR2 (germline): MNHEY, SVGAGI. CDR3 residues: CASMTDRYTQYF. The CDR3 region has the DNA TGTGCCAGTATGACGGACAGATATACGCAGTATTTT.

CDR3 coding DNA: TGTGCCAGCAGTTACCTCGGCGGCTATAGCAATCAGCCCCAGCATTTT. Translation gives CASSYLGGYSNQPQHF. The chain joins TRBV6-6 to TRBJ1-5; D call uncertain. This CDR3 comprises 16 residues. Germline-derived CDR1 and CDR2 are MNHNY and SVGAGI (reference sequence). V gave up 2 bases and J gave up 0 bases, with 11 bases separating them.

The V and J genes are TRBV9 and TRBJ2-2; D ambiguous. Germline lookup yields CDR1 SGDLS and CDR2 YYNGEE. The CDR3 spans 14 residues. V dropped 3 bases and J dropped 4 bases, with 10 bases sitting between them. CDR3 protein: CASSAELGTGELFF. CDR3 DNA sequence: TGTGCCAGCAGCGCGGAGCTTGGCACCGGGGAGCTGTTTTTT.

V usage is TRBV30 and J usage is TRBJ2-3, with a possible D match to TRBD2 (5 bases). Trimming took off 0 bases at V and 2 bases at J, with 21 bases between the two ends. Germline CDR1 and CDR2: GTSNPN and SVGIG (reference sequence). The CDR3 extends over 18 amino acids. CDR3 protein: CAWSVRFSRGQLTDTQYF. Written as DNA, the CDR3 is TGTGCCTGGAGTGTAAGATTCTCGAGAGGGCAGCTCACAGATACGCAGTATTTT.

The V gene is TRBV19, the J gene TRBJ2-7, with 9 bases that match TRBD1. Germline CDR1 reads LNHDA; CDR2 reads SQIVND (reference sequence). This CDR3 has 15 residues. V lost 8 bases and J lost 4; bases outside the gene matches: 12. DNA for the CDR3: TGTGCCAGTGGGACGGCCGGGACAGGGACTTACGAGCAGTACTTC. Translating it yields CASGTAGTGTYEQYF.

V gene TRBV29-1 combines with J gene TRBJ2-7; tentatively, D is TRBD2 (6 bases). Germline CDR1 reads SQVTM; CDR2 reads ANQGSEA. This CDR3 is 11 amino acids long. V lost 6 bases, J lost 5 bases, and 11 bases lay in between. The DNA for the CDR3 is TGCAGCGTAGACGGGGGAAACGAGCAGTACTTC. Protein: CSVDGGNEQYF.

The V gene is TRBV27, the J gene TRBJ2-5, with TRBD1 as a possible D gene (5 bases). The CDR3 spans 15 residues. Looked up from germline, CDR1 is MNHEY and CDR2 is SMNVEV (reference sequence). The ends were cut back, 7 bases at V and 3 bases at J, with 18 bases in the middle. Here the CDR3 DNA reads TGTGCCAGCAAATCTTTTCAGGGCGAGGAAGAGACCCAGTACTTC. Its protein product is CASKSFQGEEETQYF.

This clone was found once. V usage is TRBV28 and J usage is TRBJ2-3; the D is unclear. Trimming stripped 2 bases from V and 0 bases from J, with 9 bases between. Germline assignment: CDR1 MDHEN and CDR2 SYDVKM. This CDR3 is 15 amino acids long. CDR3 loop: CASSLDEQSTDTQYF. In nucleotides, the CDR3 is TGTGCCAGCAGTTTAGATGAGCAAAGCACAGATACGCAGTATTTT.

The chain uses TRBV5-1 and TRBJ1-6, with D possibly TRBD1 on 6 matching bases. V was shortened by 4 bases and J by 7 bases, with 15 bases between the two germline ends. CDR3 size: 15 residues. The germline CDR1 and CDR2 sequences are SGHRS and YFSETQ. The CDR3 DNA sequence: TGCGCCAGCAGCACAAAGACAGGTCCCAATTCACCCCTCCACTTT. Translation: CASSTKTGPNSPLHF. The complete variable domain, with remaining parts taken from reference TRBV5-1 and TRBJ1-6, reads KAGVTQTPRYLIKTRGQQVTLSCSPISGHRSVSWYQQTPGQGLQFLFEYFSETQRNKGNFPGRFSGRQFSNSRSEMNVSTLELGDSALYLCASSTKTGPNSPLHFGNGTRLTVT.

The chain recombines TRBV14 with TRBJ2-7; D possibly corresponds to TRBD1 (5 bases). The CDR3 spans 15 residues. V lost 0 bases to trimming and J lost 5 bases, with 14 bases between them. CDR1 and CDR2 (germline): SGHDN, FVKESK. In nucleotides, the CDR3 is TGTGCCAGCAGCCAAGAGATGGGGCGGATCGACGAGCAGTACTTC. This codes for CASSQEMGRIDEQYF.

This sequence joins TRBV7-6 and TRBJ1-1, with a weak D call TRBD1 (6 bases). This CDR3 is 19 amino acids long. Per germline, CDR1 SGHVS and CDR2 FNYEAQ. V dropped 1 base and J dropped 0 bases, with 21 bases sitting between them. CDR3 bases: TGTGCCAGCAGCTTAGGGGGGGGAGGGACACGTGGGGTGAACACTGAAGCTTTCTTT. It encodes CASSLGGGGTRGVNTEAFF.

The V call is TRBV6-1, the J call TRBJ1-1, with no clear D. Germline V gives CDR1 MNHNS, CDR2 SASEGT. Trimming cost V 5 bases and J 4 bases, with 14 bases left between them. This CDR3 is built from 14 residues. CDR3 sequence (DNA): TGTGCCAGCAGTTGGCAGGTAATGGGCACTGAAGCTTTCTTT. It is translated as CASSWQVMGTEAFF.

This clone has just one count. J is TRBJ2-7 and V is TRBV5-4, with a tentative D call TRBD2 (6 bases). CDR1 is SGHNT and CDR2 is YYREEE in the germline V gene (reference sequence). V lost 0 bases and J lost 6, with 7 bases in between. The CDR3 runs 12 residues. The CDR3 protein is CASSLGTTEQYF. In DNA form, the CDR3 reads TGTGCCAGCAGCTTGGGGACTACCGAGCAGTACTTC. Using reference TRBV5-4 and TRBJ2-7 for the parts outside the CDR3, the full variable domain is ETGVTQSPTHLIKTRGQQVTLRCSSQSGHNTVSWYQQALGQGPQFIFQYYREEENGRGNFPPRFSGLQFPNYSSELNVNALELDDSALYLCASSLGTTEQYFGPGTRLTVT.